This T cell receptor beta chain appears in the sequencing data of a study of blood T cells in healthy people across ages (dated by TCRdb to 2013 to 2016). Looking at the study overall: In model experiments, roughly one uniquely barcoded TCR beta cDNA molecule per two T cells was captured by template switching. Two additional independent replicas of 1 million unique cDNA reads from the same blood draw were analyzed for two donors (one aged 18 to 30 and one aged 80 or older). The donors were split into four age groups: young (average 16 years), middle-aged (about 40), aged (62) and long-lived (under 85). Age-related changes in TCR beta repertoire diversity were measured in the study by deep sequencing normalized with unique cDNA molecular identifiers. To avoid experimental bias, donors of different ages were distributed randomly across sequencing lanes.

The donors were some 39 Caucasian individuals from Russia, aged roughly 6 to 100 years, who were systemically healthy. Each donor gave 8 to 10 milliliters of peripheral blood, drawn into EDTA-treated Vacutainer tubes. PBMCs were isolated by Ficoll-Paque density-gradient centrifugation, with at least 6 million obtained per sample. Trizol reagent was used to extract total RNA from the PBMCs, yielding at least 5.5 micrograms per sample. Naive CD45RAhigh/CD27high T cell percentages were measured by flow cytometry on a PBMC aliquot from every donor. Looking up the germline V gene (reference sequence) yields CDR1 DFQATT and CDR2 SNEGSKA. V is clipped by 3 bases and J by 13 bases, and the sequence between their germline boundaries is 25 bases long. The cysteine opens and the phenylalanine closes a CDR3 of 15 amino acids. Only the CDR3 part of the read is kept: 45 bases, read in frame from the first base.

Results and caveats for the whole study, not just this receptor: Observed TCR beta diversity per million T cells fell roughly linearly with age, and a significant reduction was already apparent by age around 40. Estimates of total diversity from one million sequenced T cells were regarded as lower bounds and underestimates. Bulk unsorted PBMC profiling prevented conclusive comparison of naive and antigen-experienced compartments. Compared with the aged group, the long-lived group had more naive CD4+ T cells, fewer expanded clones and increased TCR diversity, a pattern suggesting age selection. A strong correlation was found between observed TCR beta diversity and the percentage of naive T cells measured by flow cytometry. Because donor CMV infection status was unknown, age-related changes in expanded clonotypes were potentially confounded.

Libraries came from 5' RACE. The sequencing machine was an Illumina HiSeq 2500. A second roughly 7 to 11 cycle PCR used a sample-barcoded 5' primer and a J-beta primer mix. A template-switch 5' adaptor carrying 12 random nucleotides introduced a unique molecular identifier onto each TCR beta cDNA molecule. At least 3 million CDR3-containing paired-end reads were obtained from each sample. The Mint cDNA synthesis kit, primed by a TRBC-specific oligonucleotide, was used to synthesize first-strand cDNA from all RNA. After uracil-DNA glycosylase treatment, a first 18-cycle PCR used universal primers M1SS and BC2_uni_R on all cDNA. Per the authors' processing: Each sample was normalized by randomly selecting 1 million high-quality reads, each carrying a distinct molecular identifier. Instead of being binned into consensus sequences, reads that shared molecular identifiers were thrown out. MiTCR, set to a Q25 quality threshold and the strictest error-elimination algorithm, was used for CDR3 identification, clonotype clustering and error correction. Lower-bound total TCR beta diversity was estimated with a nonparametric unseen species model using Euler transformation. TCRdb's own reprocessing of the public reads used fastp at Q25 and MiXCR and kept productive beta chains. Under each unique CDR3 protein, matching rows form one entry showing the most common genes and DNA. The V and J calls and clone size are TCRdb's, not the authors'. Present in this sample are 890,000 or so distinct CDR3 sequences, 55% to 65% of which were seen just once. Roughly 26% of the sample rests with the top ten.

This clonotype has just a few counts. No antigen is known for it. Base qualities were left out, and no much larger clone turns up one base away. The chain couples TRBV20-1 to TRBJ2-4; no D gene call is confident. The specimen was blood. The sequence was collected from a man aged 25 to 45 in good health. The DNA reads TGCAGTGCTAGCTCACTTAGAACCACGGGTTTGGGGCAGTACTTC. This yields the protein CSASSLRTTGLGQYF.